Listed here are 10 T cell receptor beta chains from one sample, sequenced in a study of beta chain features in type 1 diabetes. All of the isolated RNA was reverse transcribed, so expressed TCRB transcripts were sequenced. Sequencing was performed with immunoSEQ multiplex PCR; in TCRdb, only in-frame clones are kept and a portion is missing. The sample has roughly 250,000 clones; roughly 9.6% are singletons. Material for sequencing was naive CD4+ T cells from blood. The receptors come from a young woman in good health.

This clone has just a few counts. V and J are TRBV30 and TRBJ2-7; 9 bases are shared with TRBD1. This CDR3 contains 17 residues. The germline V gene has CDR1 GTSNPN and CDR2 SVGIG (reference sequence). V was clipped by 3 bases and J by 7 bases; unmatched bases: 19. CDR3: CAWRPPPPGTGRREQYF. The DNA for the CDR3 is TGTGCCTGGAGGCCACCACCACCCGGGACAGGGCGTCGTGAGCAGTACTTC.

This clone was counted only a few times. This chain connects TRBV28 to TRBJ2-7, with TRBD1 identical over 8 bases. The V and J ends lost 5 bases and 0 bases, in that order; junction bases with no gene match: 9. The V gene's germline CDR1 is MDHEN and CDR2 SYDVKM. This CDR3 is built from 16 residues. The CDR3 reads CASSAPRTGSSYEQYF. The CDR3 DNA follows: TGTGCCAGCAGTGCCCCCCGGACAGGGAGCTCCTACGAGCAGTACTTC.

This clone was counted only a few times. CDR3 nucleotide sequence: TGCGCCAGCAGCCAGACCGGGACTGGGAACACTGAAGCTTTCTTT. It specifies CASSQTGTGNTEAFF. V is TRBV4-1 and J is TRBJ1-1, with D possibly being TRBD1 (5 bases). The CDR3 has 15 residues. Germline CDR1 is MGHRA and CDR2 is YSYEKL. The V gene lost 3 bases and the J gene lost 1 base, with 12 bases spanning the gap.

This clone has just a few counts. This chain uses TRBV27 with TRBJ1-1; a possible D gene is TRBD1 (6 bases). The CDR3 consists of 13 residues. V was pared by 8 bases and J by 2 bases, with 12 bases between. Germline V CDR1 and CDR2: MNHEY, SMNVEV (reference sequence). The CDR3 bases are TGTGCCAGCTATAGACAGGAAAACACTGAAGCTTTCTTT. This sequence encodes CASYRQENTEAFF.

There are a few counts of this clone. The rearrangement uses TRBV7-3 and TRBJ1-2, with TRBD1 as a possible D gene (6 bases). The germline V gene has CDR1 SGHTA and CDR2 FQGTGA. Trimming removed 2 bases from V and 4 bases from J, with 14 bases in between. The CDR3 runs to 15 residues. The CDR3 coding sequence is TGTGCCAGCAGCTTAGTTGGGGGCGCGGGCTATGGCTACACCTTC. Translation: CASSLVGGAGYGYTF.

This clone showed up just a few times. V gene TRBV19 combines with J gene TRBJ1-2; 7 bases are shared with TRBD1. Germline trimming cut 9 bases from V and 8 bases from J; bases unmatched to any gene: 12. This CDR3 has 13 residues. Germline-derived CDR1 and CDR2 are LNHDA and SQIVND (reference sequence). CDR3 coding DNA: TGTGCCAGATGGAGGGGGCTCCGAGTGGGCTACACCTTC. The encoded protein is CARWRGLRVGYTF.

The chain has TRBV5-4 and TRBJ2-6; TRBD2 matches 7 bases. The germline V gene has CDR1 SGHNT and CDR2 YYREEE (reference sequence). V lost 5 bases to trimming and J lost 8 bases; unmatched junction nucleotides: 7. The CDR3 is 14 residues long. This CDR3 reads CASSLMGGTNVLTF. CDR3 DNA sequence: TGTGCCAGCAGTTTAATGGGGGGGACCAACGTCCTGACTTTC.

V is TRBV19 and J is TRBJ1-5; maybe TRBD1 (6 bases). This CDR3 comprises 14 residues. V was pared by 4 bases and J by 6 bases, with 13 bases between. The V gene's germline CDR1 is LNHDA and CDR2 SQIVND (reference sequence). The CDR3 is CASSNTGSLQPQHF. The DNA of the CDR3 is TGTGCCAGTAGTAACACAGGGAGTCTTCAGCCCCAGCATTTT.

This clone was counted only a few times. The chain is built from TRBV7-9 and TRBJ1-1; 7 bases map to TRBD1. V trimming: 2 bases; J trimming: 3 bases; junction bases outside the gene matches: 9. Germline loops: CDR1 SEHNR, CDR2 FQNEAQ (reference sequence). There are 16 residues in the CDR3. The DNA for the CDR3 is TGTGCCAGCAGCTTAATGGACAGGAGCTTCGACACTGAAGCTTTCTTT. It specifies CASSLMDRSFDTEAFF.

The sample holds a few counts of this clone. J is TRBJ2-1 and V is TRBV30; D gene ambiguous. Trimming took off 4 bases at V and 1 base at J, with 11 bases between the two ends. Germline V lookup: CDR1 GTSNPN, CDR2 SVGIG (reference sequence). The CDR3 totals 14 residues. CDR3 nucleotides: TGTGCCTGGATCTCCTGTTCTTCCTACAATGAGCAGTTCTTC. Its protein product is CAWISCSSYNEQFF.